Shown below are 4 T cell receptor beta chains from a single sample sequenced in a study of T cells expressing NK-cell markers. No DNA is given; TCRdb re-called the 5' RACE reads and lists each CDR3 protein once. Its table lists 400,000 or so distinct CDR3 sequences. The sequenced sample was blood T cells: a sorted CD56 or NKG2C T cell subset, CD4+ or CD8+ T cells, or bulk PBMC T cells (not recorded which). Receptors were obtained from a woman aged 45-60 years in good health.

CDR3 sequence reads: CSVEDRGWRPETQYF. The rearrangement links TRBV29-1 to TRBJ2-5. Germline loops: CDR1 SQVTM, CDR2 ANQGSEA. This CDR3 spans 15 amino acids.

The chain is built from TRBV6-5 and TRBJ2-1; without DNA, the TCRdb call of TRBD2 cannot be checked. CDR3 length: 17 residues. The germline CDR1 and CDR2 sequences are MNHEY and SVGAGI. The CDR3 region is CASSYSRTSGSGGEQFF.

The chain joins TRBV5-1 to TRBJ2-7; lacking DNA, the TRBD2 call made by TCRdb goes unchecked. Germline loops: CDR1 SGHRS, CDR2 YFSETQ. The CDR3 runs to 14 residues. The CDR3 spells CASSLVGPIYEQYF.

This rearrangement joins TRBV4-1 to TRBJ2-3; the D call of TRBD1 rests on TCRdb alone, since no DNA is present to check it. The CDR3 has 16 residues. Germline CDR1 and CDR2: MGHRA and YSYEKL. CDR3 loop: CASRATWTESTDTQYF.